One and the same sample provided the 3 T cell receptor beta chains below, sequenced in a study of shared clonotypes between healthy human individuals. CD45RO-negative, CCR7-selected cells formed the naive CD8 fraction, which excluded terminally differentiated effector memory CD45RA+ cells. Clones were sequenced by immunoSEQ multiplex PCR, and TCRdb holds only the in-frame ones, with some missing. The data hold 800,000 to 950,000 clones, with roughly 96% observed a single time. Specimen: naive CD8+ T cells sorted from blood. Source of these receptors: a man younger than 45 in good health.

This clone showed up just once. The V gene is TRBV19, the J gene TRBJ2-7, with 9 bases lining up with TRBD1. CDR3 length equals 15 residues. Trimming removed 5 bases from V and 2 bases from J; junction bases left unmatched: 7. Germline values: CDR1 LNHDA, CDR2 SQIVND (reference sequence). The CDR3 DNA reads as TGTGCCAGTAGTTTTGGCACAGGGGGCGCCTACGAGCAGTACTTC. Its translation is CASSFGTGGAYEQYF.

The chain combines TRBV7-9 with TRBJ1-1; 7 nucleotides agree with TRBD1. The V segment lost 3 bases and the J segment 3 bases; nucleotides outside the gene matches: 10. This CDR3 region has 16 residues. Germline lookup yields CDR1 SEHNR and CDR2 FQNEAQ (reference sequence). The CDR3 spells CASSFSDRVRDTEAFF. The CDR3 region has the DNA TGTGCCAGCAGCTTCTCCGACAGGGTAAGGGACACTGAAGCTTTCTTT.

This chain's CDR3 is CATSRDRGQQETQYF. CDR3 DNA: TGTGCCACCAGCAGAGATCGGGGACAGCAAGAGACCCAGTACTTC. The chain uses TRBV15 and TRBJ2-5; 7 bases match TRBD1. Germline values: CDR1 LNHNV, CDR2 YYDKDF (reference sequence). Losses at the gene ends were 0 bases for V and 2 bases for J; bases not matched to a gene: 3. The CDR3 covers 15 residues. The full variable domain, with the rest looked up from reference TRBV15 and TRBJ2-5, is DAMVIQNPRYQVTQFGKPVTLSCSQTLNHNVMYWYQQKSSQAPKLLFHYYDKDFNNEADTPDNFQSRRPNTSFCFLDIRSPGLGDTAMYLCATSRDRGQQETQYFGPGTRLLVL.